The 18 T cell receptor beta chains below come from one sample, sequenced in a study of immune evolution from preneoplasia to lung adenocarcinoma. Here immunoSEQ multiplex PCR was the method, and the copy in TCRdb shows in-frame clones only, minus some. The repertoire holds about 14,000 clones, around 86% seen once, with approximately 3% in the top ten. Sequencing was done on a sample of FFPE lung adenocarcinoma in situ tissue. These receptors were collected from an older donor with lung adenocarcinoma.

In its sample, this clone was seen once. The V call is TRBV5-1, the J call TRBJ2-1; tentatively, D is TRBD1 or TRBD2 (5 bases each). V was cut by 4 bases and J by 16 bases, with 21 bases left in between. Germline V gene sequence: CDR1 SGHRS, CDR2 YFSETQ. The CDR3 loop spans 13 amino acids. The CDR3 loop reads CASSPTLGTLRFF. In DNA form, the CDR3 reads TGCGCCAGCAGCCCAACCCTCGGGACCCTTCGATTCTTC. Full variable domain (outside the CDR3, taken from reference TRBV5-1 and TRBJ2-1): KAGVTQTPRYLIKTRGQQVTLSCSPISGHRSVSWYQQTPGQGLQFLFEYFSETQRNKGNFPGRFSGRQFSNSRSEMNVSTLELGDSALYLCASSPTLGTLRFFGPGTRLTVL.

As regards this clone: Compared with germline, one end of the junction differs, possibly owing to a read error. The chain is built from TRBV20-1 and TRBJ1-1; the D gene is possibly TRBD1 (6 bases). The CDR3 consists of 11 residues. Germline V lookup: CDR1 DFQATT, CDR2 SNEGSKA (reference sequence). Here the CDR3 DNA reads TGCAGGGGCACCGGAGGGGGTCAAGCAGTCTTT. As protein: CRGTGGGQAVF.

CDR3 sequence reads: CASSYLGDSNQPQHF. CDR3 nucleotides: TGTGCCAGCAGTTATCTAGGAGATAGCAATCAGCCCCAGCATTTT. V is TRBV27 and J is TRBJ1-5; the D is unclear. Germline V gene lookup returns CDR1 MNHEY and CDR2 SMNVEV (reference sequence). Trimming stripped 4 bases from V and 0 bases from J, with 10 bases between. CDR3 length: 15 amino acids.

The rearrangement links TRBV15 to TRBJ2-3; the D gene could be TRBD1 or TRBD2 (5 bases each). The CDR3 has 14 amino acids. Trimming took 0 bases from V and 2 from J, leaving 6 bases between them. Germline CDR1 reads LNHNV; CDR2 reads YYDKDF (reference sequence). The CDR3 region has the DNA TGTGCCACCAGCAGAGAGGGGGACACAGATACGCAGTATTTT. It yields the protein CATSREGDTDTQYF.

The chain is built from TRBV18 and TRBJ1-4; a weak D match, TRBD1 (5 bases). Trimming shortened V by 3 bases and J by 3 bases, and 11 bases separated the two germline ends. This CDR3 spans 15 amino acids. The V gene's germline CDR1 is KGHSH and CDR2 LQKENI. The CDR3 coding sequence is TGTGCCAGCTCACCCCGGGACGCAGCTAATGAAAAACTGTTTTTT. Translated: CASSPRDAANEKLFF.

This clone showed up just a few times. This chain joins TRBV2 and TRBJ2-7; 10 bases are a match to TRBD2. The V and J ends lost 6 bases and 7 bases, in that order; junction bases with no gene match: 15. The CDR3 totals 16 residues. Germline CDR1 is SNHLY and CDR2 is FYNNEI. As DNA, the CDR3 is TGTGCCAGCAGCGGACTAGCGGAGACAGCCTTGAGTGAGCAGTACTTC. Translating gives CASSGLAETALSEQYF.

The chain is built from TRBV11-2 and TRBJ1-1; D gene ambiguous. The CDR3 loop spans 13 amino acids. Trimming removed 8 bases from V and 2 bases from J, with 12 bases in between. The germline V gene encodes CDR1 SGHAT and CDR2 FQNNGV. In DNA form, the CDR3 reads TGTGCCAGCTTGGGCAACACTAACACTGAAGCTTTCTTT. It specifies CASLGNTNTEAFF.

In nucleotides, the CDR3 is TGTGCCAGAAGCCTTGTTGGGGTACGTGGAAACACCATATATTTT. This encodes CARSLVGVRGNTIYF. The chain is built from TRBV7-5 and TRBJ1-3. TRBV7-5 is shown as a pseudogene. The CDR3 loop spans 15 amino acids.

This chain links TRBV19 with TRBJ2-2, with D perhaps matching TRBD1 (6 bases). The germline gives CDR1 LNHDA, CDR2 SQIVND (reference sequence). The CDR3 has 15 amino acids. With 6 bases removed from V and 3 bases from J, the gap between germline ends came to 14 bases. For the CDR3, the DNA is TGTGCCAGTAGAGGCAGGGGATCGGACACCGGGGAGCTGTTTTTT. As protein: CASRGRGSDTGELFF.

Turning to this clone: Sequence at one end of the junction differs from germline and may be a read error. This chain joins TRBV6-6 and TRBJ2-7; 7 bases line up with TRBD2. The CDR3 loop spans 15 amino acids. The germline gives CDR1 MNHNY, CDR2 SVGAGI (reference sequence). The CDR3 nucleotides read TGTGCCAGCAGTGACTCTAGCGGAGACGCCTACGAGCAGTACTTC. Translation: CASSDSSGDAYEQYF.

This chain connects TRBV9 to TRBJ2-6, with 7 bases lining up with TRBD1. The CDR3 extends over 15 amino acids. Per germline, CDR1 SGDLS and CDR2 YYNGEE. Germline trimming cut 3 bases from V and 2 bases from J; bases unmatched to any gene: 2. CDR3: CASSETGAGANVLTF. The DNA for the CDR3 is TGTGCCAGCAGCGAAACAGGGGCTGGGGCCAACGTCCTGACTTTC. Variable domain in full (rest from reference TRBV9 and TRBJ2-6): DSGVTQTPKHLITATGQRVTLRCSPRSGDLSVYWYQQSLDQGLQFLIQYYNGEERAKGNILERFSAQQFPDLHSELNLSSLELGDSALYFCASSETGAGANVLTFGAGSRLTVL.

The genes are TRBV18 and TRBJ1-5; 7 bases are a match to TRBD1. This CDR3 is 15 amino acids long. Germline-derived CDR1 and CDR2 are KGHSH and LQKENI. J lost 3 bases, V lost 5 bases, and 7 bases had no gene match. The CDR3 here is CASSTGVGINQPQHF. CDR3 DNA sequence: TGTGCCAGCTCAACAGGGGTTGGGATCAATCAGCCCCAGCATTTT. Variable domain in full (rest from reference TRBV18 and TRBJ1-5): NAGVMQNPRHLVRRRGQEARLRCSPMKGHSHVYWYRQLPEEGLKFMVYLQKENIIDESGMPKERFSAEFPKEGPSILRIQQVVRGDSAAYFCASSTGVGINQPQHFGDGTRLSIL.

This clone showed up just a few times. V usage is TRBV7-9 and J usage is TRBJ2-5, with D possibly being TRBD1 or TRBD2 (5 bases each). Trimming pared 5 bases from V and 5 bases from J, leaving 15 bases between. Germline loops: CDR1 SEHNR, CDR2 FQNEAQ (reference sequence). The CDR3 loop spans 14 amino acids. CDR3 nucleotide sequence: TGTGCCAGCAGCAACCGGGACCCAGGGGAGACCCAGTACTTC. Protein product: CASSNRDPGETQYF.

The CDR3 here is CAWSRDFEQYF. The CDR3, as DNA: TGTGCCTGGAGTCGGGACTTCGAGCAGTACTTC. The chain is built from TRBV30 and TRBJ2-7; tentative D call: TRBD2 (6 bases). Germline loops: CDR1 GTSNPN, CDR2 SVGIG (reference sequence). Trimming took off 2 bases at V and 6 bases at J, with 8 bases between the two ends. This CDR3 is built from 11 residues.

The chain is built from TRBV19 and TRBJ2-7, with TRBD1 matching over 10 bases. Germline V gene sequence: CDR1 LNHDA, CDR2 SQIVND (reference sequence). V was clipped by 5 bases and J by 5 bases; unmatched bases: 6. This CDR3 spans 14 amino acids. Here the CDR3 reads CASSRDRGHDEQYF. The CDR3 nucleotides are TGTGCCAGTAGTCGGGACAGGGGCCATGACGAGCAGTACTTC.

The CDR3, as DNA: TGTGCCAGCAGCCAAGATTGGACAAGCTATGGCTACACCTTC. Its translation is CASSQDWTSYGYTF. The gene calls are TRBV14 and TRBJ1-2; D possibly corresponds to TRBD1 (5 bases). Germline values: CDR1 SGHDN, CDR2 FVKESK. V was trimmed by 0 bases and J by 4 bases, leaving 9 bases between them. This CDR3 is 14 amino acids long. Variable domain in full (rest from reference TRBV14 and TRBJ1-2): EAGVTQFPSHSVIEKGQTVTLRCDPISGHDNLYWYRRVMGKEIKFLLHFVKESKQDESGMPNNRFLAERTGGTYSTLKVQPAELEDSGVYFCASSQDWTSYGYTFGSGTRLTVV.

The V gene is TRBV5-6, the J gene TRBJ1-2; perhaps TRBD1 as D (6 bases). Trimming removed 4 bases from V and 2 bases from J, with 12 bases in between. The CDR3 runs 14 residues. Germline assignment: CDR1 SGHDT and CDR2 YYEEEE. Here the CDR3 DNA reads TGTGCCAGCAGCAAACAGGGTCGGAACTATGGCTACACCTTC. Encoded protein: CASSKQGRNYGYTF.

The CDR3 DNA reads TGTGCCAGCAGCCCCTGGACTAGCGGAGAGACCCAGTACTTC. This sequence encodes CASSPWTSGETQYF. The chain recombines TRBV7-8 with TRBJ2-5; 10 bases fit TRBD2. Germline V gene sequence: CDR1 SGHVS, CDR2 FQNEAQ. The CDR3 covers 14 residues. Unmatched junction bases numbered 4, after V lost 5 bases and J lost 4 bases.